One T cell receptor beta chain is described in this entry. Its specificity is not known. The data originate from a study of vaccination and CD4 T cells after COVID-19. Study details: The stimulus for the cells was overlapping spike peptides derived from SARS-CoV-2, HCoV-NL63, HCoV-OC43 and HCoV-229E.

The V gene's germline CDR1 is KGHSH and CDR2 LQKENI. The ends were cut back, 6 bases at V and 5 bases at J, with 7 bases in the middle. The CDR3 contains 11 residues. The Oncomine TCR Beta short-read assay was applied to DNA of cultured CD4+ T cells. CD4+ T cells were cultured, and genomic DNA was extracted from them. TCRdb re-called the PCR reads with MiXCR, one entry per CDR3 protein. The table shows 20,000 to 25,000 distinct CDR3 sequences, with over 50% occurring only once. The treatment denotes: approximately 9-day PBMC culture with coronavirus spike peptide pools or control peptides (ViraFEST assay). For ViraFEST, peptide pools expanded antigen-specific T cells, after which the TCRs were sequenced. Cultures of PBMCs, a few million per well, were set up with 9 to 10 IU/ml IL-2 and roughly 9.5 ug/ml peptide pools.

The source material was CD4+ T cells from blood, cultured in vitro. The V and J genes are TRBV18 and TRBJ2-5; D not certain. The sequence was collected from a human donor who had recovered from COVID-19. The CDR3 sequence is CASSDRETQYF. The CDR3, as DNA: TGTGCCAGCTCCGACCGGGAGACCCAGTACTTC. The full variable domain, its missing parts supplied by reference TRBV18 and TRBJ2-5, is NAGVMQNPRHLVRRRGQEARLRCSPMKGHSHVYWYRQLPEEGLKFMVYLQKENIIDESGMPKERFSAEFPKEGPSILRIQQVVRGDSAAYFCASSDRETQYFGPGTRLLVL.